Listed here are 20 T cell receptor beta chains from one sample, sequenced in a study of PD-L1 blockade in urothelial cancer. Method: immunoSEQ multiplex PCR; TCRdb's copy keeps in-frame clones and lacks some. The table shows tens of thousands of clones, with 82% occurring only once. The sample consisted of PBMCs, taken around atezolizumab (anti-PD-L1) treatment. These receptors originate from a man between 70 and 80 years old with urothelial cancer.

The chain employs TRBV5-4 and TRBJ2-2, with TRBD2 as a possible D gene (6 bases). CDR1 and CDR2 (germline): SGHNT, YYREEE (reference sequence). V dropped 3 bases and J dropped 4 bases, with 13 bases sitting between them. CDR3 size: 15 residues. CDR3 bases: TGTGCCAGCAGCTCGGCACGGGGGAGCACCGGGGAGCTGTTTTTT. Translating gives CASSSARGSTGELFF.

V usage is TRBV19 and J usage is TRBJ1-6; tentative D call: TRBD1 (6 bases). This CDR3 region has 17 residues. CDR1 is LNHDA, CDR2 SQIVND, per germline (reference sequence). Trimming took 9 bases from V and 4 from J, leaving 22 bases between them. CDR3 amino acids: CASRQTGEGEYNSPLHF. In nucleotides, the CDR3 is TGTGCCAGCCGCCAAACGGGGGAGGGGGAATATAATTCACCCCTCCACTTT.

V usage is TRBV19 and J usage is TRBJ1-4; 12 bases line up with TRBD1. J was trimmed by 10 bases and V by 7 bases; bases with no gene match: 13. Germline assignment: CDR1 LNHDA and CDR2 SQIVND (reference sequence). The CDR3 is made up of 16 amino acids. The CDR3, as DNA: TGTGCCAGTACCGGGACAGGGGGCGCGATACATGGAAAACTGTTTTTT. This sequence encodes CASTGTGGAIHGKLFF.

The chain is built from TRBV2 and TRBJ2-1; 9 nucleotides match TRBD1. V lost 2 bases to trimming and J lost 9 bases; unmatched junction nucleotides: 8. The CDR3 totals 15 residues. Germline CDR1 and CDR2: SNHLY and FYNNEI. Written as DNA, the CDR3 is TGTGCCAGCAGTGAATTGAAGGACAGGGGAAGTGAGCAGTTCTTC. This translates into CASSELKDRGSEQFF.

The rearrangement links TRBV27 to TRBJ2-3, with 9 bases matching TRBD1. In germline, CDR1 is MNHEY, CDR2 SMNVEV (reference sequence). V lost 4 bases, J lost 4 bases, and 3 bases stayed unmatched. The CDR3 runs 14 residues. The DNA of the CDR3 is TGTGCCAGCAGTTGGACAGGGGTCTCAGATACGCAGTATTTT. It yields the protein CASSWTGVSDTQYF.

Comment on this clone: Distinct nucleotide sequences in the sample also encode this CDR3. The V call is TRBV30, the J call TRBJ1-1; maybe TRBD1 (5 bases). This CDR3 has 13 amino acids. Deletions cut 3 bases from V and 0 bases from J, with 8 bases between. The V gene's germline CDR1 is GTSNPN and CDR2 SVGIG (reference sequence). CDR3 coding DNA: TGTGCCTGGAGAGCAGGGATGAACACTGAAGCTTTCTTT. Its protein product is CAWRAGMNTEAFF.

The rearrangement uses TRBV5-6 and TRBJ1-5; the D gene is possibly TRBD1 (5 bases). The CDR3 spans 15 residues. CDR1 and CDR2 from the germline V gene are SGHDT and YYEEEE. Deletions cut 0 bases from V and 7 bases from J, with 14 bases between. CDR3 DNA: TGTGCCAGCAGCTTGGGGGCCCCGGGGGACCAGCCCCAGCATTTT. Its translation: CASSLGAPGDQPQHF. The variable domain in full, with the rest retrieved from reference TRBV5-6 and TRBJ1-5, is DAGVTQSPTHLIKTRGQQVTLRCSPKSGHDTVSWYQQALGQGPQFIFQYYEEEERQRGNFPDRFSGHQFPNYSSELNVNALLLGDSALYLCASSLGAPGDQPQHFGDGTRLSIL.

The V and J genes are TRBV19 and TRBJ1-1; the match to TRBD1 covers 8 bases. Germline CDR1 and CDR2: LNHDA and SQIVND (reference sequence). V lost 9 bases, J lost 1 base, and 7 bases stayed unmatched. The CDR3 is 14 residues long. CDR3 residues: CASHGQGANTEAFF. The CDR3 bases are TGTGCCAGCCACGGACAGGGAGCGAACACTGAAGCTTTCTTT.

This clone was counted a few times. The chain recombines TRBV25-1 with TRBJ1-1; D ambiguous. CDR1 MGHDK and CDR2 SYGVNS come from the germline V gene. This CDR3 comprises 11 residues. Trimming removed 0 bases from V and 6 bases from J, with 2 bases in between. The CDR3 loop is CASSEYSEAFF. The CDR3, as DNA: TGTGCCAGCAGTGAATACTCTGAAGCTTTCTTT. Using reference TRBV25-1 and TRBJ1-1 for the parts outside the CDR3, the full variable domain is EADIYQTPRYLVIGTGKKITLECSQTMGHDKMYWYQQDPGMELHLIHYSYGVNSTEKGDLSSESTVSRIRTEHFPLTLESARPSHTSQYLCASSEYSEAFFGQGTRLTVV.

The gene calls are TRBV5-6 and TRBJ2-3, with no clear D. The CDR3 extends over 16 amino acids. Per the germline V gene, CDR1 is SGHDT and CDR2 is YYEEEE. V was pared by 2 bases and J by 2 bases, with 15 bases between. This CDR3 is CASSLRGLATTDTQYF. CDR3 nucleotides: TGTGCCAGCAGCTTACGTGGTTTGGCCACCACAGATACGCAGTATTTT.

The chain carries TRBV7-3 and TRBJ2-1; no firm D call. There are 12 residues in the CDR3. Trimming cost V 5 bases and J 5 bases, with 7 bases left between them. Germline V gene data show CDR1 as SGHTA and CDR2 as FQGTGA. The CDR3: CASSLVDNEQFF. CDR3 DNA sequence: TGTGCCAGCAGCCTAGTTGACAATGAGCAGTTCTTC.

The rearrangement joins TRBV7-6 to TRBJ2-5, with 8 bases aligning to TRBD1. Germline-derived CDR1 and CDR2 are SGHVS and FNYEAQ. J was trimmed by 5 bases and V by 1 base; bases with no gene match: 9. The CDR3 spans 16 residues. The CDR3 sequence is CASSLGVQGAMETQYF. As DNA, the CDR3 is TGTGCCAGCAGCTTAGGGGTCCAGGGGGCGATGGAGACCCAGTACTTC.

This chain joins TRBV5-4 and TRBJ2-2; tentatively, D is TRBD1 (5 bases). The V and J ends lost 3 bases and 2 bases respectively, with 8 bases between them. This CDR3 is built from 14 residues. The germline CDR1 and CDR2 sequences are SGHNT and YYREEE (reference sequence). The CDR3 nucleotides are TGTGCCAGCAGCTACGACAGAAACACCGGGGAGCTGTTTTTT. Amino acids: CASSYDRNTGELFF.

The chain joins TRBV7-9 to TRBJ2-7; D is possibly TRBD2 (5 bases). Looked up from germline, CDR1 is SEHNR and CDR2 is FQNEAQ (reference sequence). V shed 1 base and J shed 2 bases, with 12 bases lying between them. This CDR3 region has 15 residues. The CDR3 DNA sequence: TGTGCCAGCAGCTTAGGTCTGGACGGGACCTACGAGCAGTACTTC. Translated: CASSLGLDGTYEQYF.

The rearrangement uses TRBV5-8 and TRBJ2-5; 14 bases are a match to TRBD2. Germline trimming cut 6 bases from V and 5 bases from J; bases unmatched to any gene: 6. This CDR3 is 15 amino acids long. Germline V gene lookup returns CDR1 SGHTS and CDR2 YDEGEE. CDR3 in DNA: TGTGCCAGCAACTTCTGGACTAGCGGGGGGGAGACCCAGTACTTC. Translated, it gives CASNFWTSGGETQYF.

This chain joins TRBV18 and TRBJ1-2, with D possibly TRBD1 on 6 matching bases. CDR1 KGHSH and CDR2 LQKENI come from the germline V gene. CDR3 length equals 13 residues. V shed 8 bases and J shed 3 bases, with 13 bases lying between them. The CDR3 DNA follows: TGTGCCAGCCGACAGGCCCTAGACTATGGCTACACCTTC. It translates to CASRQALDYGYTF.

This chain uses TRBV27 with TRBJ2-4; TRBD1 aligns across 9 bases. The J segment lost 3 bases and the V segment lost 5 bases, leaving 5 bases of the junction unmatched. CDR1 is MNHEY, CDR2 SMNVEV, per germline (reference sequence). CDR3 length equals 15 residues. CDR3 in DNA: TGTGCCAGCAGTCTTGACAGGGGGAACAAAAACATTCAGTACTTC. As protein: CASSLDRGNKNIQYF.

V and J are TRBV7-2 and TRBJ2-3, with 14 positions matching TRBD2. The CDR3 length is 17 residues. The germline V gene encodes CDR1 SGHTA and CDR2 FQGNSA. V was clipped by 5 bases and J by 4 bases; unmatched bases: 8. CDR3 nucleotides: TGTGCCAGCAGCCGAAGACTAGCGGGGGGGGTCGCAGATACGCAGTATTTT. Translated, it gives CASSRRLAGGVADTQYF. Full variable domain (outside the CDR3, taken from reference TRBV7-2 and TRBJ2-3): GAGVSQSPSNKVTEKGKDVELRCDPISGHTALYWYRQSLGQGLEFLIYFQGNSAPDKSGLPSDRFSAERTGGSVSTLTIQRTQQEDSAVYLCASSRRLAGGVADTQYFGPGTRLTVL.

V usage is TRBV6-1 and J usage is TRBJ1-2, with 9 bases that match TRBD1. This CDR3 has 16 residues. The ends lost 3 bases at V and 7 bases at J; junction bases unmatched: 12. Per the germline V gene, CDR1 is MNHNS and CDR2 is SASEGT. The CDR3 region has the DNA TGTGCCAGCAGTGACCACAAACCCGGACAGGGGTCTGGCTACACCTTC. This gives the protein CASSDHKPGQGSGYTF.

This clone turned up a few times. The chain links TRBV27 to TRBJ2-2; 10 nucleotides line up with TRBD1. The J segment lost 8 bases and the V segment lost 1 base, leaving 7 bases of the junction unmatched. This CDR3 contains 16 residues. The germline V gene encodes CDR1 MNHEY and CDR2 SMNVEV (reference sequence). The CDR3, as DNA: TGTGCCAGCAGTTTATATACCGGGACAGGGGCTGGGGAGCTGTTTTTT. Amino acids: CASSLYTGTGAGELFF.